This TCR beta chain was captured by sequencing in a study of identical twins. Findings and caveats of the study: Fewer insertions characterized abundant cord blood beta clonotypes, whereas memory repertoires showed none. Out-of-frame alpha sequences common to twins were enriched for low generation probability.

This CDR3 is built from 16 residues. The J segment lost 1 base and the V segment lost 1 base, leaving 5 bases of the junction unmatched. The germline V gene encodes CDR1 LNHNV and CDR2 YYDKDF (reference sequence). This clonotype was seen a few times. No antigen is known for it. Each CDR3 protein gets one entry after TCRdb re-called the 5' RACE reads with MiXCR. The sample includes more than 650,000 distinct CDR3 sequences, approximately 6% of them seen just once. This receptor was identified in a man between 18 and 29 years old in good health. The source material was naive T cells sorted from blood. The chain has TRBV15 and TRBJ2-3, with 7 bases matching TRBD2. CDR3 in DNA: TGTGCCACCAGCAGAGTTGAGGGAGGGCGCACAGATACGCAGTATTTT. Translated: CATSRVEGGRTDTQYF.